This record looks at one T cell receptor (beta chain) sequence and its context. Its specificity is unknown. Before the COVID-19 pandemic, during about 2010-2018, CD4+ T cells were taken from unexposed donors. Isolation of CD4+ T cells took place after roughly nine days in culture. Cultures held two million PBMCs per well with about 10 IU/ml IL-2. Cultures received half-medium IL-2 refreshes on days 3 and 7. These data originate in a study of CD4 T cells in relation to SARS-CoV-2 and coronaviruses. Overall study context: ViraFEST: roughly ten-day antigen culture of PBMCs, then TCR beta CDR3 sequencing. Broader study findings: Samples before the pandemic and after infection were not matched within any donor.

Libraries were prepared by immunoSEQ multiplex PCR; TCRdb keeps only in-frame clonotypes and omits some of them. This sample has 20,000 to 25,000 clones, with around 78% found just once. The trim removed 2 bases at V and 2 bases at J, leaving 3 bases unmatched. Per the germline V gene, CDR1 is MDHEN and CDR2 is SYDVKM. The CDR3 contains 15 residues. The sequence derives from a human donor in good health. What was sequenced was CD4+ T cells from PBMCs, cultured in vitro. The chain combines TRBV28 with TRBJ1-5, with 7 positions matching TRBD1. This CDR3 reads CASSLGDRRNQPQHF. DNA for the CDR3: TGTGCCAGCAGTTTAGGGGACAGACGCAATCAGCCCCAGCATTTT.